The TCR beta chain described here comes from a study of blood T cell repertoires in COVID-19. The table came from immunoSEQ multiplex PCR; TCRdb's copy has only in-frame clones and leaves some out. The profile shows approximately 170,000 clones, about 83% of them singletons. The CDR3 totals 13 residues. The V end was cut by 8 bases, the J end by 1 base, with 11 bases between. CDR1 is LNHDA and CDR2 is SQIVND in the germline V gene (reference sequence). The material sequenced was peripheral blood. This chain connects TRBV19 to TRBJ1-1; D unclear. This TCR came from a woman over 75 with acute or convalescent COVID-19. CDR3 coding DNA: TGTGCCAGTTCCGAGGGAAGGAACACTGAAGCTTTCTTT. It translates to CASSEGRNTEAFF.